This TCR beta chain was identified during a study of T-cell reconstitution after alpha-beta-depleted transplantation in children (dated by TCRdb to the mid-2010s). Background on the whole study: T-cell immune reconstitution after TCRalphabeta/CD19-depleted allogeneic hematopoietic cell transplantation in children was quantitatively tracked in the study by means of TCR repertoire profiling. Findings and caveats that apply to the study as a whole: The high TCRbeta diversity at day 60 in some patients was ascribed to recipient T cells and intrathymic progenitors that had survived conditioning. Over subsequent months, a decline in hyperexpanded clone frequencies was noted, and after one year, T-cell counts and TCRbeta diversity were mostly ascribed to newly produced T cells. Apparently early alphabetaT-cell count recovery about two months after transplant reportedly relied on only several hundred rapidly expanded clones derived from non-depleted graft cells.

Note on this clonotype: What antigen it recognizes has not been identified. Base qualities were left out, and no much larger clone turns up one base away.

For CDR1 and CDR2, the germline V gene lists KGHDR and SFDVKD. Relative to germline, V is missing 3 bases and J is missing 4 bases, with 3 bases of the junction outside any gene match. The CDR3 runs 15 amino acids, cysteine and phenylalanine included. Left in the record is the CDR3 DNA by itself, 45 bases read in frame from the first base. The method behind the library was PCR. For sequencing, an Illumina HiSeq 2500 was employed. TCR library preparation used molecular barcoding, with unique molecular identifiers applied to normalize quantification of the TCRbeta repertoire. The raw public data were reprocessed by TCRdb itself: fastp quality trimming at Q25, MiXCR clonotype calling, in-frame beta chains only. Identical CDR3 proteins give one entry, which carries the most common genes and DNA. Recorded for this sample are about 98,000 distinct CDR3 sequences; less than 25% of them occurred a single time. The ten largest clones take up about a fifth of the sample.

The treatment or condition label here, explained by the study, means: allogeneic hematopoietic cell transplantation with graft depleted of TCRalphabeta T cells and CD19 B cells. Transplant recipients were children who received TCRalphabeta/CD19-depleted allogeneic hematopoietic cell grafts. This sequence uses TRBV24-1 and TRBJ2-2; TRBD1 agrees with 8 junctional bases. This receptor was obtained from a boy aged 2 to 9 with acute lymphoblastic leukemia, due to receive a stem cell transplant. Here the sequenced sample was PBMCs, taken before TCRalphabeta/CD19-depleted stem cell transplant. The CDR3: CATSDMDRATGELFF. Read as DNA, the sequence is TGTGCCACCAGTGATATGGACAGGGCCACCGGGGAGCTGTTTTTT.